Shown below are 9 T cell receptor beta chains from a single sample sequenced in a study of EBV T-cell therapy then PD-1 blockade in nasopharyngeal carcinoma (dated by TCRdb to the early 2020s). Library construction relied on the immunoSEQ multiplex PCR assay. The source is immuneACCESS, and TCRdb retained only in-frame sequences with V and J called. Part of the clones is not carried over; for the studies checked, unresolved V genes explain less than half of this, and the remainder is unexplained. The sample profile shows 15,000 to 20,000 clones; approximately 80% of them were found once. The ten largest account for under 30% of the sample. These TCRs' antigens remain unknown. The treatment or condition label, as the study defines it: AdE1-LMPpoly-expanded autologous EBV-specific T-cell therapy followed by anti-PD-1 nivolumab. The material sequenced was CD8+ T cells from blood, taken at day 0 from a patient whose treatment included autologous EBV-specific T cells and nivolumab. The receptor set was obtained from a man aged 35-49 years with nasopharyngeal carcinoma.

The chain combines TRBV11-2 with TRBJ2-1, with unresolved D. Germline CDR1 is SGHAT and CDR2 is FQNNGV. Trimming cost V 1 base and J 9 bases, with 10 bases left between them. This CDR3 region has 13 residues. The CDR3: CASSLAGSSEQFF. DNA of the CDR3: TGTGCCAGCAGCTTAGCTGGGTCGAGTGAGCAGTTCTTC.

J is TRBJ1-1 and V is TRBV7-8, with 10 bases aligning to TRBD1. Germline CDR1 reads SGHVS; CDR2 reads FQNEAQ. The trim removed 3 bases at V and 5 bases at J, leaving 3 bases unmatched. The CDR3 has 14 amino acids. CDR3 sequence: CASSLTGGGTEAFF. The CDR3 DNA is TGTGCCAGCAGCTTGACAGGGGGCGGAACTGAAGCTTTCTTT.

This chain connects TRBV28 to TRBJ1-6; D is undetermined. V shed 3 bases and J shed 10 bases, with 13 bases lying between them. CDR3 length equals 14 residues. CDR1 is MDHEN, CDR2 SYDVKM, per germline. CDR3 protein: CASSLLTDGSPLHF. Here the CDR3 DNA reads TGTGCCAGCAGTTTGTTAACAGACGGATCACCCCTCCACTTT. Drawing the rest from reference TRBV28 and TRBJ1-6, the complete variable domain is DVKVTQSSRYLVKRTGEKVFLECVQDMDHENMFWYRQDPGLGLRLIYFSYDVKMKEKGDIPEGYSVSREKKERFSLILESASTNQTSMYLCASSLLTDGSPLHFGNGTRLTVT.

J is TRBJ2-3 and V is TRBV9; D is unclear. Trimming left V 0 bases short and J 0 bases short, with 11 bases between. The CDR3 totals 16 residues. CDR1 and CDR2 (germline): SGDLS, YYNGEE. The CDR3 region is CASSVGATSSTDTQYF. The CDR3, as DNA: TGTGCCAGCAGCGTAGGGGCTACCTCTAGCACAGATACGCAGTATTTT. Variable domain in full (rest from reference TRBV9 and TRBJ2-3): DSGVTQTPKHLITATGQRVTLRCSPRSGDLSVYWYQQSLDQGLQFLIQYYNGEERAKGNILERFSAQQFPDLHSELNLSSLELGDSALYFCASSVGATSSTDTQYFGPGTRLTVL.

The rearrangement uses TRBV2 and TRBJ1-2, with 8 bases identical to TRBD1. In germline, CDR1 is SNHLY, CDR2 FYNNEI. The trim removed 10 bases at V and 2 bases at J, leaving 6 bases unmatched. The CDR3 length is 13 residues. CDR3 amino acids: CANLQGGNYGYTF. In DNA form, the CDR3 reads TGTGCCAACCTACAGGGGGGGAACTATGGCTACACCTTC.

A single count supports this clone. The V call is TRBV12-3 or TRBV12-4, the J call TRBJ2-1; D is uncertain. Trimming took 1 base from V and 10 from J, leaving 8 bases between them. CDR3 length: 12 residues. The CDR3 nucleotides are TGTGCCAGCAGTTTAGTGGTAGGGGAGCAGTTCTTC. Protein sequence: CASSLVVGEQFF.

This clone was found a few times. V is TRBV2 and J is TRBJ2-7, with 9 bases matching TRBD1. The length of the CDR3 is 15 residues. J was trimmed by 7 bases and V by 1 base; bases with no gene match: 8. Germline CDR1 reads SNHLY; CDR2 reads FYNNEI. The CDR3 protein is CASSEVQTGGEEQYF. The DNA for the CDR3 is TGTGCCAGCAGTGAAGTTCAGACAGGGGGTGAGGAGCAGTACTTC. The whole variable domain, remainder taken from reference TRBV2 and TRBJ2-7, is EPEVTQTPSHQVTQMGQEVILRCVPISNHLYFYWYRQILGQKVEFLVSFYNNEISEKSEIFDDQFSVERPDGSNFTLKIRSTKLEDSAMYFCASSEVQTGGEEQYFGPGTRLTVT.

The chain joins TRBV6-1 to TRBJ2-5; 8 positions agree with TRBD2. In germline, CDR1 is MNHNS, CDR2 SASEGT. The CDR3 is 19 amino acids. V was clipped by 0 bases and J by 2 bases; unmatched bases: 14. The CDR3, as DNA: TGTGCCAGCAGTGAAGCGCCCGATCGGGGGGGCTTTCTGCAAGAGACCCAGTACTTC. Amino acid sequence: CASSEAPDRGGFLQETQYF.

The CDR3 DNA follows: TGCAGCGTTAAGGACAGTTCTATTTCCATTGGCTACACCTTC. It encodes CSVKDSSISIGYTF. The V and J genes are TRBV29-1 and TRBJ1-2, with D possibly being TRBD1 (6 bases). This CDR3 contains 14 residues. V lost 5 bases, J lost 7 bases, and 20 bases lay in between. Germline lookup yields CDR1 SQVTM and CDR2 ANQGSEA.